This TCR beta chain was sequenced during a study of CD8+ T cells in alopecia areata. Study-level results: Many expanded lesional clones persisted in scalp and blood during tofacitinib treatment. Lesional tissue from the scalp (especially in alopecia totalis/universalis) showed higher clonality than normal scalp. There were also resident alphabeta T cells of normal skin sequenced in scalp samples.

Treatment described: oral pan-JAK inhibitor, 5-10 mg twice daily. Sampling of alopecia areata patients yielded lesional scalp punch biopsies as well as peripheral blood. The CDR3 covers 16 residues. With V trimmed by 4 bases and J by 2 bases, 10 bases remained unmatched. Germline V lookup: CDR1 SEHNR, CDR2 FQNEAQ (reference sequence). RNA extraction and reverse transcription yielded cDNA as sequencing template. Using immunoSEQ multiplex PCR, the repertoire was profiled, and TCRdb retains in-frame clones only, with some absent. The sample contains under 150,000 clones, roughly 57% of which appear only once. A remark on this clone: Its antigen is not known.

The genes are TRBV7-9 and TRBJ2-5; 7 nucleotides agree with TRBD2. Here the sequenced sample was CD4+ T cells sorted from blood, taken at week 4, from a patient treated with tofacitinib. The TCR sequence derives from a human donor with alopecia areata. This chain's CDR3 is CASSYVAGQAQETQYF. CDR3 bases: TGTGCCAGCAGCTACGTAGCGGGCCAGGCGCAAGAGACCCAGTACTTC.